This T cell receptor beta chain was captured by sequencing in a study of T cell clusters in autoimmune cytopenias. Study background: The mean age of healthy donor controls was 56 years, the median roughly 60 years. Overall study findings and caveats: Comparing secondary cytopenia with chronic lymphocytic leukemia showed no cluster-lack signature, apparently masked by lymphoma repertoire.

The CDR3 length is 14 residues. Germline-derived CDR1 and CDR2 are GTSNPN and SVGIG (reference sequence). In the case of this clonotype: Antigen: not known.

Each sample's input was 250 to 300 ng genomic DNA, 38,000 or so genome equivalents. TRB was amplified by touch-down multiplex PCR, primer pools A and B combined. TCRdb processed the multiplex PCR reads again and assigns one entry to each CDR3 protein, with no DNA. This repertoire includes roughly 11,000 distinct CDR3 sequences. These data also featured in a second study, about T cell repertoires in aging, cancer and after chemotherapy. That report notes: Compared with age-matched healthy donors, untreated hematological or solid cancer patients showed higher blood TCR clonality. In cancer patients, declining TCR diversity with age involved lost richness and lost evenness.

The V gene is TRBV30, the J gene TRBJ2-1. The specimen sequenced was peripheral blood. The source of this sequence is a human donor in good health. CDR3: CAGGHSGSYNEQFF.